Sequencing of this T cell receptor (beta chain) was carried out in a study of T cell changes during pregnancy in multiple sclerosis. V lost 3 bases and J 4 bases, leaving 9 bases between the germline ends. Germline CDR1 is SGDLS and CDR2 is YYNGEE. The CDR3 has 13 residues. Using immunoSEQ multiplex PCR, the repertoire was profiled, and TCRdb retains in-frame clones only, with some absent. The sample has some 20,000 clones; approximately 86% are singletons. By proportion, this clone is medium-sized. The V and J genes are TRBV9 and TRBJ2-3; D call uncertain. The source was CD8+ T cells from peripheral blood mononuclear cells, collected after pregnancy. This receptor was taken from a female donor in good health, enrolled as a control in a pregnancy study. The CDR3 sequence: CASSGPSADTQYF. CDR3 nucleotides: TGTGCCAGCAGCGGCCCTAGTGCAGATACGCAGTATTTT.